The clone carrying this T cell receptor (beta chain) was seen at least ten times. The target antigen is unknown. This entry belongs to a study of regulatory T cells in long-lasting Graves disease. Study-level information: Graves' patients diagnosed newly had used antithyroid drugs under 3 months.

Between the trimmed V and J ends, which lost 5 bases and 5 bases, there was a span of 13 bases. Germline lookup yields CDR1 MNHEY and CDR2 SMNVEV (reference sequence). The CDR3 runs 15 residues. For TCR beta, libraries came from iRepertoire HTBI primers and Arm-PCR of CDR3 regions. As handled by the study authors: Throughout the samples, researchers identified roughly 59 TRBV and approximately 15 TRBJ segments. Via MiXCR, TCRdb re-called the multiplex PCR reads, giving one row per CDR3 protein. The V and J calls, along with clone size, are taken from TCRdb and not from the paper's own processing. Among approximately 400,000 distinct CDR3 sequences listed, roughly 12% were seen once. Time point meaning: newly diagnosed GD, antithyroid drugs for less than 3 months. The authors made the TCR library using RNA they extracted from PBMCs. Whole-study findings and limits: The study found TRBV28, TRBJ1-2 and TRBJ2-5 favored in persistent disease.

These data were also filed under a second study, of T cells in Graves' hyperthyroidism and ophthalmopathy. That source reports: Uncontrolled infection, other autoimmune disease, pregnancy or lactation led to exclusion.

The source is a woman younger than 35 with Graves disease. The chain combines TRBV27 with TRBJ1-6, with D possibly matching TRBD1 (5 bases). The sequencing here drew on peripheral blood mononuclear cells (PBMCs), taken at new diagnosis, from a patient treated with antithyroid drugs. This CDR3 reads CASSLEGFNNSPLHF. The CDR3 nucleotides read TGTGCCAGCAGTCTCGAGGGGTTTAATAATTCACCCCTCCACTTT.